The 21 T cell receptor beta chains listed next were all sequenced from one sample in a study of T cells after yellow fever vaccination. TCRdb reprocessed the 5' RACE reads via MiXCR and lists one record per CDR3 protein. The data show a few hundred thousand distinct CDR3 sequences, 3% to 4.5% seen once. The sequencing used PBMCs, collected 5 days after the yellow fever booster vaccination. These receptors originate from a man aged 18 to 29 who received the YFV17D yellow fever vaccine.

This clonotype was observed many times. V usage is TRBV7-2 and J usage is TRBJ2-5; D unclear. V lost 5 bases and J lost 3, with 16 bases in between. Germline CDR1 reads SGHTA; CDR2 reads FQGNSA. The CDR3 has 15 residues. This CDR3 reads CASSLPGRLEETQYF. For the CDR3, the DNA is TGTGCCAGCAGCCTCCCTGGCCGTCTCGAAGAGACCCAGTACTTC.

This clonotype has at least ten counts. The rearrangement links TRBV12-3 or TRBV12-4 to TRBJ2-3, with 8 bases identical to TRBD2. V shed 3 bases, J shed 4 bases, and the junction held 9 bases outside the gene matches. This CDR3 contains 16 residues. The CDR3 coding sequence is TGTGCCAGCAGTTTCGAGGCGGGGGGCAGGGCAGATACGCAGTATTTT. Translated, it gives CASSFEAGGRADTQYF.

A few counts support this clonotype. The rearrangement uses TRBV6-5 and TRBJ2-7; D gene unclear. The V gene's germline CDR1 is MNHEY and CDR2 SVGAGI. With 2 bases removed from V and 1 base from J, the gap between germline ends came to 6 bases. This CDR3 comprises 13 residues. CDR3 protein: CASSYGQSYEQYV. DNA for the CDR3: TGTGCCAGCAGTTACGGCCAGTCCTACGAGCAGTACGTC.

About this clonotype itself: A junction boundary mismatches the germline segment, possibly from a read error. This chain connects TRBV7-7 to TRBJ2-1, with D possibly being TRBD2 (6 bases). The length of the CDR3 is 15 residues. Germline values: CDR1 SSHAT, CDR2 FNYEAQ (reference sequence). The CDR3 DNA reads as TGTGCTAGCAGCTTAGTCGGCGGGGAATACAATGAGCAGTTCTTC. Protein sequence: CASSLVGGEYNEQFF.

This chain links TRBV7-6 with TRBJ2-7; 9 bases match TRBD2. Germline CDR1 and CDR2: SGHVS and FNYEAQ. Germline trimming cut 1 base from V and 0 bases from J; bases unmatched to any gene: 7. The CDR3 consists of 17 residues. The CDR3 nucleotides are TGTGCCAGCAGCTTAGGATCGGGTAGCGGGGGCTCCTACGAGCAGTACTTC. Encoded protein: CASSLGSGSGGSYEQYF.

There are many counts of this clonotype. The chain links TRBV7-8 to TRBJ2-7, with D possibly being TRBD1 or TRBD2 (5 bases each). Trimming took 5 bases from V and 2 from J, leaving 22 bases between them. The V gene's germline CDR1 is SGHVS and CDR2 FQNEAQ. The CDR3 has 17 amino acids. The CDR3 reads CASSPGRAGTVTYEQYV. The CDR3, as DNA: TGTGCCAGCAGCCCGGGCCGGGCAGGGACCGTGACCTACGAGCAGTACGTC.

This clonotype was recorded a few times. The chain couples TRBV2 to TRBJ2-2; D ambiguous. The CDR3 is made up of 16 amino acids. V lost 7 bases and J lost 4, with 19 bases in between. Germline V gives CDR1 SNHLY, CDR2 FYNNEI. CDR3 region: CASTPWAVPSTGELFF. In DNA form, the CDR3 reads TGTGCCAGCACCCCCTGGGCAGTCCCTAGCACCGGGGAGCTGTTTTTT.

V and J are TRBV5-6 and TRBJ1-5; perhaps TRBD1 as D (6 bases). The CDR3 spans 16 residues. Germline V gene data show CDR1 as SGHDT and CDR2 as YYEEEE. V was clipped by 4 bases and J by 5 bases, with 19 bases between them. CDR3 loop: CASSRRVGGIYQPQHF. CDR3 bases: TGTGCCAGCAGCCGAAGGGTAGGGGGAATATATCAGCCCCAGCATTTT. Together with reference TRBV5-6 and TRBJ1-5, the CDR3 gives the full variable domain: DAGVTQSPTHLIKTRGQQVTLRCSPKSGHDTVSWYQQALGQGPQFIFQYYEEEERQRGNFPDRFSGHQFPNYSSELNVNALLLGDSALYLCASSRRVGGIYQPQHFGDGTRLSIL.

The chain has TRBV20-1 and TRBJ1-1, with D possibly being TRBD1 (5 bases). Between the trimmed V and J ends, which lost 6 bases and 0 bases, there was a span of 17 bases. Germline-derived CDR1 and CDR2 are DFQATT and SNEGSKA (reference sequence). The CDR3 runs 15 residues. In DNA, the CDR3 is TGCAGTGCCAGTCCGGGGGGGAGACTGAACACTGAAGCTTTCTTT. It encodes CSASPGGRLNTEAFF.

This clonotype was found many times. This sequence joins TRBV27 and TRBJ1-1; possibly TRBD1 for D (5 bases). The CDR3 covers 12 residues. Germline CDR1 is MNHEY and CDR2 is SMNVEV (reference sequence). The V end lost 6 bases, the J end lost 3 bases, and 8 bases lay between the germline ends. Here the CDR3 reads CASRGRYTEAFF. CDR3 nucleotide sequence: TGTGCCAGCAGGGGGCGGTACACTGAAGCTTTCTTT.

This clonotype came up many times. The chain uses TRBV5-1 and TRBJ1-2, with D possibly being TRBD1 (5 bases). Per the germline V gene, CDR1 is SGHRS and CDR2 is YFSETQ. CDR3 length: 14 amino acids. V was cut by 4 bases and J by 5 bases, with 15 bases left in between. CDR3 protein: CASSEEQGRYGYTF. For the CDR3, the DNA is TGCGCCAGCAGCGAGGAGCAGGGAAGGTATGGCTACACCTTC.

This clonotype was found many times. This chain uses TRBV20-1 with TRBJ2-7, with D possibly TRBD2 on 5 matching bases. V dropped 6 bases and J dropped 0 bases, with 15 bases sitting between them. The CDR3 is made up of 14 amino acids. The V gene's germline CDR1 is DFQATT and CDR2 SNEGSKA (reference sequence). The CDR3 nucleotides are TGCAGTGCCCTCGAGGGCGGAAGCTCCTACGAGCAGTACTTC. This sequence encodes CSALEGGSSYEQYF.

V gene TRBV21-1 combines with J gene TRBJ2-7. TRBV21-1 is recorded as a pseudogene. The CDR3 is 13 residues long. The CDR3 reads CASSNDTAYEQYF. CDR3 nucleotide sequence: TGTGCCAGCAGCAACGACACAGCCTACGAGCAGTACTTC.

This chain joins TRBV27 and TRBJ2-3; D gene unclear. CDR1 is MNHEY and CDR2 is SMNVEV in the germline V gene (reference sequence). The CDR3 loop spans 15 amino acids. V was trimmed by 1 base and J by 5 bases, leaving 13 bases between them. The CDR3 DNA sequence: TGTGCCAGCAGTTTATACGACCAACCGGGAGATACGCAGTATTTT. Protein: CASSLYDQPGDTQYF.

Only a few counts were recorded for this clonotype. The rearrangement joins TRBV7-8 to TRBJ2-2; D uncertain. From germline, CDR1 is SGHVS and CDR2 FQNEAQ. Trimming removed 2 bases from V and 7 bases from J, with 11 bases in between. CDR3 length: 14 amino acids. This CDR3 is CASSLPPPVGELFF. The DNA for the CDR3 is TGTGCCAGCAGCTTACCCCCCCCCGTCGGGGAGCTGTTTTTT.

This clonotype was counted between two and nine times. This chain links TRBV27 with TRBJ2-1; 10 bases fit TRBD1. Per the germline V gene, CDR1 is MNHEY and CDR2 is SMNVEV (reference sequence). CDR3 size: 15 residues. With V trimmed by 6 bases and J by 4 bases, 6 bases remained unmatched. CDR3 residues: CASRWDRGLYNEQFF. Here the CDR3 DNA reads TGTGCCAGCAGATGGGACAGGGGCCTTTACAATGAGCAGTTCTTC.

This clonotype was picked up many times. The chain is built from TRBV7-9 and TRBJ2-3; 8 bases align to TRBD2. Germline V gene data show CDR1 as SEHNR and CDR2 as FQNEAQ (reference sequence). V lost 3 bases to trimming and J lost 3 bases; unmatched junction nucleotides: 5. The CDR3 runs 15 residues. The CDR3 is CASSFPGLATDTQYF. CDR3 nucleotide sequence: TGTGCCAGCAGCTTCCCTGGACTAGCAACAGATACGCAGTATTTT.

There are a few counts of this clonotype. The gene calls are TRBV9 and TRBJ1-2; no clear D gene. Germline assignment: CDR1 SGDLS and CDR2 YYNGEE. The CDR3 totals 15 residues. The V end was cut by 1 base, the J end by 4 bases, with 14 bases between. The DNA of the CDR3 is TGTGCCAGCAGCGTAACAGACGAGCCTAGCTATGGCTACACCTTC. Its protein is CASSVTDEPSYGYTF.

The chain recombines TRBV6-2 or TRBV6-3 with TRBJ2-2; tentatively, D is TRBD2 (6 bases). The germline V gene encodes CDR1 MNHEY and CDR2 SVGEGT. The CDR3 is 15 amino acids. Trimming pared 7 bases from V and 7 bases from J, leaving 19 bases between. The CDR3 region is CASTLQPEGFGELFF. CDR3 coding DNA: TGTGCCAGCACCCTACAGCCGGAGGGTTTCGGGGAGCTGTTTTTT.

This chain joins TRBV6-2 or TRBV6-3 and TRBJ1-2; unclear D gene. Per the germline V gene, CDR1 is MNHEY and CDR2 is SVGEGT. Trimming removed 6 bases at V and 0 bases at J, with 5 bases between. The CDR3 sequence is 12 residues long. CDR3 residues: CASSPPNYGYTF. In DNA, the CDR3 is TGTGCCAGCAGCCCCCCTAACTATGGCTACACCTTC.

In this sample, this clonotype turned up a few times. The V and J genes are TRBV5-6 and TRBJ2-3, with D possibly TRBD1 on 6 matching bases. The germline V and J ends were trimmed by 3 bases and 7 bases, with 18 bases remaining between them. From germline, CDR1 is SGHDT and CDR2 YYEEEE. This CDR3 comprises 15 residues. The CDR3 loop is CASSYRDKVRNTQYF. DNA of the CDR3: TGTGCCAGCAGCTACCGGGACAAGGTACGGAATACGCAGTATTTT.